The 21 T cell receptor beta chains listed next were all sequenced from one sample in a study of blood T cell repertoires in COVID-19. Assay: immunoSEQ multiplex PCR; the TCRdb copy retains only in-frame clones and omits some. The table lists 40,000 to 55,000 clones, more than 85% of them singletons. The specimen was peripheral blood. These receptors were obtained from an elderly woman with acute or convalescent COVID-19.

CDR3 sequence reads: CASSQVMTSGIGGSYNEQFF. The CDR3 region has the DNA TGCGCCAGCAGCCAAGTAATGACTAGCGGAATAGGGGGCTCCTACAATGAGCAGTTCTTC. The chain combines TRBV4-1 with TRBJ2-1; 9 nucleotides line up with TRBD2. The V segment lost 1 base and the J segment 0 bases; nucleotides outside the gene matches: 13. CDR1 is MGHRA, CDR2 YSYEKL, per germline. CDR3 length: 20 amino acids.

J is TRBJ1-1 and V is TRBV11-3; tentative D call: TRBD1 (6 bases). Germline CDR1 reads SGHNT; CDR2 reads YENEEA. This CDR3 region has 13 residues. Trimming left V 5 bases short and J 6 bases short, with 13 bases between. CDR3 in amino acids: CASSQQGSSEAFF. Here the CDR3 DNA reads TGTGCCAGCAGCCAACAGGGATCCTCTGAAGCTTTCTTT.

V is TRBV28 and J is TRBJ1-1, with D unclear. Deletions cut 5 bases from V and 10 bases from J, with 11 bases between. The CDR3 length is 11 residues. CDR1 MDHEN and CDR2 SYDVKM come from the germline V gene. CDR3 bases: TGTGCCAGCAGTACCCAGAGGGCAGCTTTCTTT. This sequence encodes CASSTQRAAFF. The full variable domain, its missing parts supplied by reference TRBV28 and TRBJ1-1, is DVKVTQSSRYLVKRTGEKVFLECVQDMDHENMFWYRQDPGLGLRLIYFSYDVKMKEKGDIPEGYSVSREKKERFSLILESASTNQTSMYLCASSTQRAAFFGQGTRLTVV.

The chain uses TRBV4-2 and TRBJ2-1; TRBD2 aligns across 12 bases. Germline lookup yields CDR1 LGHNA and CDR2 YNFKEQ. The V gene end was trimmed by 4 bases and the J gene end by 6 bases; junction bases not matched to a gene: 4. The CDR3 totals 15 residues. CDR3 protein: CASSRTSGETNEQFF. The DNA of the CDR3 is TGTGCCAGCAGCCGGACTAGCGGGGAGACCAATGAGCAGTTCTTC.

The CDR3 reads CASSQETGTGNSPLHF. The CDR3 DNA is TGCGCCAGCAGCCAAGAGACCGGGACAGGCAATTCACCCCTCCACTTT. This chain joins TRBV5-1 and TRBJ1-6; 8 bases map to TRBD1. Germline loops: CDR1 SGHRS, CDR2 YFSETQ. V was clipped by 4 bases and J by 7 bases; unmatched bases: 10. CDR3 length equals 16 residues.

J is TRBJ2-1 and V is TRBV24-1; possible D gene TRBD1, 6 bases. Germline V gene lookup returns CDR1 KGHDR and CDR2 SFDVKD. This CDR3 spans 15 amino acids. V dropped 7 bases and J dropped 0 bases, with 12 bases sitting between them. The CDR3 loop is CATSEDRGSYNEQFF. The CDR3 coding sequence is TGTGCCACCAGCGAGGACAGAGGCTCCTACAATGAGCAGTTCTTC.

This CDR3 reads CASSVAVRQANTGELFF. Here the CDR3 DNA reads TGTGCCAGCAGCGTAGCTGTTCGACAGGCGAACACCGGGGAGCTGTTTTTT. The chain employs TRBV9 and TRBJ2-2; D possibly corresponds to TRBD1 (6 bases). The CDR3 contains 17 residues. In germline, CDR1 is SGDLS, CDR2 YYNGEE. Trimming took 0 bases from V and 0 from J, leaving 12 bases between them. Looking up the rest from reference TRBV9 and TRBJ2-2 gives the full variable domain: DSGVTQTPKHLITATGQRVTLRCSPRSGDLSVYWYQQSLDQGLQFLIQYYNGEERAKGNILERFSAQQFPDLHSELNLSSLELGDSALYFCASSVAVRQANTGELFFGEGSRLTVL.

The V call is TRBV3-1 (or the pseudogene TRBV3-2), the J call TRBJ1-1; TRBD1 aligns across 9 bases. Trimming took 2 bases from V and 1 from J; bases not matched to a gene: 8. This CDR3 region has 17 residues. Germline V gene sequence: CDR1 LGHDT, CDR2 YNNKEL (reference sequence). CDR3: CASSQLVPDRGNTEAFF. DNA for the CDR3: TGTGCCAGCAGCCAATTAGTCCCGGACAGGGGGAACACTGAAGCTTTCTTT.

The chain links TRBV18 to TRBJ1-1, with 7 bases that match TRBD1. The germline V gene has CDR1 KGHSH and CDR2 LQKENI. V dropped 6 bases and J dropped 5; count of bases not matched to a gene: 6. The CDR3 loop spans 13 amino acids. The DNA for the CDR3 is TGTGCCAGCTCGGACAGGCGAGGGACTGAAGCTTTCTTT. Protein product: CASSDRRGTEAFF.

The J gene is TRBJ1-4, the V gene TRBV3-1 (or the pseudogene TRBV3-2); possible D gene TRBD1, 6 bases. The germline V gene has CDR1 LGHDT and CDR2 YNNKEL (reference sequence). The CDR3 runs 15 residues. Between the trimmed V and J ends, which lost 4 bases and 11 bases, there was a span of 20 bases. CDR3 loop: CASSLSDRSVGKLFF. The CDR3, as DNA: TGTGCCAGCAGCCTAAGCGACAGGTCCGTCGGTAAACTGTTTTTT.

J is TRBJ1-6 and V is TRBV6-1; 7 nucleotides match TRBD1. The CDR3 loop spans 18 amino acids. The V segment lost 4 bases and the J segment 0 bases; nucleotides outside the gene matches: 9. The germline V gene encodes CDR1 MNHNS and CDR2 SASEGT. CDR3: CASSADRIRTSYNSPLHF. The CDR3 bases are TGTGCCAGCAGTGCGGACAGGATACGGACCTCCTATAATTCACCCCTCCACTTT.

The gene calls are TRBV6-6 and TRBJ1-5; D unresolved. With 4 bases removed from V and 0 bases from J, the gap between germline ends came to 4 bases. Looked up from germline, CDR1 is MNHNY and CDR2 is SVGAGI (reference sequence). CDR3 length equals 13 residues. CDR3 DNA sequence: TGTGCCAGCAGTTTCAATAGCAATCAGCCCCAGCATTTT. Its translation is CASSFNSNQPQHF.

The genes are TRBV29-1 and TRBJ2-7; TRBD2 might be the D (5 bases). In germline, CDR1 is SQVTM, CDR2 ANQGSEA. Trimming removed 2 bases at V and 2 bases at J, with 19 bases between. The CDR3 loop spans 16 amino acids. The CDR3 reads CSVEKSSLAGAYEQYF. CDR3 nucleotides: TGCAGCGTTGAAAAATCGTCCCTAGCTGGCGCCTACGAGCAGTACTTC.

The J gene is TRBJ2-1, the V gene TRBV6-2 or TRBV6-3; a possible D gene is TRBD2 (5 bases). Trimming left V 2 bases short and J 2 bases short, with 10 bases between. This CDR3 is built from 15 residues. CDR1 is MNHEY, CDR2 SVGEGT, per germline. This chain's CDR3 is CASSYEGVAYNEQFF. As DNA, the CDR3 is TGTGCCAGCAGTTACGAGGGAGTAGCCTACAATGAGCAGTTCTTC.

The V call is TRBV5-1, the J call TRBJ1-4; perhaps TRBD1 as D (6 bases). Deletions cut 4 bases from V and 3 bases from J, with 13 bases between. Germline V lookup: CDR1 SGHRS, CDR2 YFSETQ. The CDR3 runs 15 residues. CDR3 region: CASSLRTDPNEKLFF. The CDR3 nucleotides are TGCGCCAGCAGCCTCCGGACAGACCCTAATGAAAAACTGTTTTTT.

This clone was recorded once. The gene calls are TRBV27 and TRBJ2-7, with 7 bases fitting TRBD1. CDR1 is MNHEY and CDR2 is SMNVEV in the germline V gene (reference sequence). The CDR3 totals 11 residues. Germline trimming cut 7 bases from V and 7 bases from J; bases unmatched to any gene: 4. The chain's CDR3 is CASKGAREQYF. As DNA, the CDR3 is TGTGCCAGCAAGGGGGCGCGGGAGCAGTACTTC.

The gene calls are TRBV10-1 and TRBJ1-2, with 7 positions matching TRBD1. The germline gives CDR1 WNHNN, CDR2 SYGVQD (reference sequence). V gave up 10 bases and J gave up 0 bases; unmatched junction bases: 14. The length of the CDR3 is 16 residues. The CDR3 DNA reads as TGCGCCACCCCCCAGGGGGGACCTAAAGCTAACTATGGCTACACCTTC. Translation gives CATPQGGPKANYGYTF.

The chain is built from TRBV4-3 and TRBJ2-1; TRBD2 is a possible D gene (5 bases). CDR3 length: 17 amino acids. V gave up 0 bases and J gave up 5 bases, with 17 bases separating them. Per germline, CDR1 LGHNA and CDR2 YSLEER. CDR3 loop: CASSQDAGLGQNNEQFF. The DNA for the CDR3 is TGCGCCAGCAGCCAAGATGCGGGTTTGGGCCAGAACAATGAGCAGTTCTTC.

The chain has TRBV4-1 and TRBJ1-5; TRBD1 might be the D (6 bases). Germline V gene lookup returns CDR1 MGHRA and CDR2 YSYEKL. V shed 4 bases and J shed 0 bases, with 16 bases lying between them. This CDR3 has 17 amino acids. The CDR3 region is CASSPILGASSNQPQHF. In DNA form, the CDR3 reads TGCGCCAGCAGCCCCATTCTGGGGGCCAGTAGCAATCAGCCCCAGCATTTT.

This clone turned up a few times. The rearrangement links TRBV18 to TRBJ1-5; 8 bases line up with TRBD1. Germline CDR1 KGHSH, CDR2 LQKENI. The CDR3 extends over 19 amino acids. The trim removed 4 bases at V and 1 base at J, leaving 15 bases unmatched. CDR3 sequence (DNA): TGTGCCAGCTCACGCAAGACAGGGGCGGAACCCGGCAGCAATCAGCCCCAGCATTTT. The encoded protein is CASSRKTGAEPGSNQPQHF.

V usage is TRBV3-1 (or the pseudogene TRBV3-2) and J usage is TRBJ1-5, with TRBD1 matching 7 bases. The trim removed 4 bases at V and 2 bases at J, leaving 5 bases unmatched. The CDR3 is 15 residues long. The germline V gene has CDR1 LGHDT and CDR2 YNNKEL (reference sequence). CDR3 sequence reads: CASSPGGWGNQPQHF. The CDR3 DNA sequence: TGTGCCAGCAGCCCAGGGGGTTGGGGCAATCAGCCCCAGCATTTT.